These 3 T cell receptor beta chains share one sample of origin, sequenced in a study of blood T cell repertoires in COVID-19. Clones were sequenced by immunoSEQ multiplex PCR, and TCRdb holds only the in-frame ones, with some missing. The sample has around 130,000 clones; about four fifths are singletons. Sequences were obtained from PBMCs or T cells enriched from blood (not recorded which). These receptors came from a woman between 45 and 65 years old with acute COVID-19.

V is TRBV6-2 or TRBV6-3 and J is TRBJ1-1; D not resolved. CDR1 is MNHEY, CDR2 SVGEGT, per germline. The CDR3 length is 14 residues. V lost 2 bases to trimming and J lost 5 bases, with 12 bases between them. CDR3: CASSYGGDLTEAFF. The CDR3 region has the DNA TGTGCCAGCAGTTACGGAGGAGATTTAACTGAAGCTTTCTTT.

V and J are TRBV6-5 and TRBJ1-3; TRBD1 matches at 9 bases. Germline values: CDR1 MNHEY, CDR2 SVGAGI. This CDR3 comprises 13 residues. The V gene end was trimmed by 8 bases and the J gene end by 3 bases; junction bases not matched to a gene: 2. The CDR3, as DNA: TGTGCCAGCGGGACAGGGTTTGGAAACACCATATATTTT. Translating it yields CASGTGFGNTIYF.

The DNA of the CDR3 is TGTGCCAGCAGTCCAGGACAGGACCAAGAGACCCAGTACTTC. This translates into CASSPGQDQETQYF. This chain joins TRBV28 and TRBJ2-5; 7 bases map to TRBD1. Unmatched junction bases numbered 3, after V lost 5 bases and J lost 0 bases. CDR3 size: 14 residues. The germline V gene has CDR1 MDHEN and CDR2 SYDVKM.